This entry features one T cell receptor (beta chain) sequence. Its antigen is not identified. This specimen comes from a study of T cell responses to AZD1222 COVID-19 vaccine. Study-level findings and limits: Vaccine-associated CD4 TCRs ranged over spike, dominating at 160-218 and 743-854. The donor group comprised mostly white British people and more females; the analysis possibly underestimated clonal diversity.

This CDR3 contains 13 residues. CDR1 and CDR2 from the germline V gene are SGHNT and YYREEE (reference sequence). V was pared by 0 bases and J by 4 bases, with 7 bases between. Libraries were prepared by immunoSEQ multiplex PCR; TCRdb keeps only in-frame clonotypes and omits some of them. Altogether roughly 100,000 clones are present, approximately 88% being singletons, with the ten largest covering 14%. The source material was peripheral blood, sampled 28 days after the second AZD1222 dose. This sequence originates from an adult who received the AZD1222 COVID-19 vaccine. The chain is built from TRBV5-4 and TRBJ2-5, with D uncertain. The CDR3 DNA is TGTGCCAGCAGCTTGGTGGAGCGAGAGACCCAGTACTTC. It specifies CASSLVERETQYF.